The next 10 T cell receptor beta chains were all read from a single sample in a study of PD-1 blockade in classical Hodgkin lymphoma. Every one of the patients relapsed after autologous stem cell transplantation (brentuximab vedotin exposure was variable). The protocol was immunoSEQ multiplex PCR, while the TCRdb copy is restricted to in-frame clones and leaves out a portion. This table has 15,000 to 20,000 clones, approximately 84% appearing once. The sequencing used peripheral blood mononuclear cells (PBMCs), collected at baseline. Every receptor here comes from a human donor with classical Hodgkin lymphoma.

The CDR3 loop reads CSAVRGGRYEQYF. The CDR3 DNA sequence: TGCAGCGCTGTACGGGGGGGGCGGTACGAGCAGTACTTC. The rearrangement links TRBV29-1 to TRBJ2-7, with 8 bases fitting TRBD2. V was clipped by 7 bases and J by 4 bases; unmatched bases: 9. The CDR3 is made up of 13 amino acids. CDR1 and CDR2 from the germline V gene are SQVTM and ANQGSEA.

The V gene is TRBV30, the J gene TRBJ2-2; D is perhaps TRBD1 (5 bases). Germline CDR1 reads GTSNPN; CDR2 reads SVGIG (reference sequence). The CDR3 has 13 amino acids. Trimming pared 1 base from V and 8 bases from J, leaving 11 bases between. Here the CDR3 DNA reads TGTGCCTGGAGTGGGGCCAGGGCGGGGGAGCTGTTTTTT. It is translated as CAWSGARAGELFF.

The chain joins TRBV5-4 to TRBJ2-1; TRBD2 matches 7 bases. V lost 5 bases, J lost 1 base, and 6 bases stayed unmatched. The CDR3 consists of 15 residues. The germline gives CDR1 SGHNT, CDR2 YYREEE (reference sequence). The CDR3: CASSMMGGSYNEQFF. Here the CDR3 DNA reads TGTGCCAGCAGTATGATGGGGGGGTCCTACAATGAGCAGTTCTTC.

The chain has TRBV6-5 and TRBJ2-3; a weak D match, TRBD2 (5 bases). This CDR3 is 15 amino acids long. V lost 5 bases, J lost 9 bases, and 21 bases lay in between. Germline V gene sequence: CDR1 MNHEY, CDR2 SVGAGI. In DNA form, the CDR3 reads TGTGCCAGCAGTCGACTAACGGGCCCGTCAACGACGCAGTATTTT. It translates to CASSRLTGPSTTQYF.

This clone appeared a few times. The rearrangement joins TRBV10-3 to TRBJ1-6, with D maybe TRBD1 (5 bases). V dropped 2 bases and J dropped 15 bases, with 8 bases sitting between them. Germline lookup yields CDR1 ENHRY and CDR2 SYGVKD. CDR3 length: 11 amino acids. CDR3: CAISEGGSLHF. CDR3 nucleotide sequence: TGTGCCATCAGTGAGGGGGGGAGCCTCCACTTT.

This clone is a singleton in its sample. This chain connects TRBV13 to TRBJ2-1, with D perhaps being TRBD1 or TRBD2 (5 bases each). CDR3 length: 15 residues. Germline loops: CDR1 PRHDT, CDR2 FYEKMQ (reference sequence). Trimming took off 5 bases at V and 7 bases at J, with 18 bases between the two ends. The CDR3 region is CASSPGTESRNEQFF. The CDR3 DNA is TGTGCCAGCAGCCCCGGGACCGAAAGTCGGAATGAGCAGTTCTTC.

The chain recombines TRBV19 with TRBJ1-2, with no clear D. Germline CDR1 and CDR2: LNHDA and SQIVND (reference sequence). V gave up 10 bases and J gave up 4 bases, with 10 bases separating them. CDR3 length: 11 residues. DNA of the CDR3: TGTGCCACAGCGGGCGGCTATGGCTACACCTTC. The encoded protein is CATAGGYGYTF.

J is TRBJ2-7 and V is TRBV4-1; 11 nucleotides align to TRBD2. CDR3 length equals 18 residues. The trim removed 1 base at V and 1 base at J, leaving 9 bases unmatched. Germline CDR1 reads MGHRA; CDR2 reads YSYEKL. Written as DNA, the CDR3 is TGCGCCAGCAGCCAAGTGGACTTTCTAGCGGGGGGTTCCTACGAGCAGTACTTC. This gives the protein CASSQVDFLAGGSYEQYF.

V is TRBV2 and J is TRBJ2-2; D gene ambiguous. Trimming shortened V by 4 bases and J by 0 bases, and 6 bases separated the two germline ends. This CDR3 is 14 amino acids long. In germline, CDR1 is SNHLY, CDR2 FYNNEI. CDR3 protein: CASSGTTNTGELFF. The CDR3 DNA sequence: TGTGCCAGCAGTGGCACCACGAACACCGGGGAGCTGTTTTTT. Full variable domain (rest looked up from reference TRBV2 and TRBJ2-2): EPEVTQTPSHQVTQMGQEVILRCVPISNHLYFYWYRQILGQKVEFLVSFYNNEISEKSEIFDDQFSVERPDGSNFTLKIRSTKLEDSAMYFCASSGTTNTGELFFGEGSRLTVL.

The CDR3 sequence is CASSSQGATNEKLFF. The CDR3, as DNA: TGTGCCAGCAGCTCCCAGGGGGCAACTAATGAAAAACTGTTTTTT. This chain uses TRBV11-2 with TRBJ1-4; 7 bases match TRBD1. J was trimmed by 0 bases and V by 4 bases; bases with no gene match: 2. The CDR3 extends over 15 amino acids. Germline V CDR1 and CDR2: SGHAT, FQNNGV.